Below, 7 T cell receptor beta chains from the same sample are listed, as sequenced in a study of cytomegalovirus exposure and HLA in healthy donors. The PCR employed 60 Vbeta primers together with 13 Jbeta primers. Profiled with immunoSEQ multiplex PCR; TCRdb holds only in-frame clones, not every one. Reported are 80,000 or so clones; the ten largest clones contain 1.1%. The sample consisted of PBMCs. The origin of the receptors is a woman between 25 and 40 years old in good health and CMV-seronegative.

The V call is TRBV27, the J call TRBJ2-1, with D possibly matching TRBD1 (5 bases). Germline CDR1 MNHEY, CDR2 SMNVEV (reference sequence). CDR3 length: 13 residues. V lost 6 bases to trimming and J lost 11 bases, with 17 bases between them. Here the CDR3 DNA reads TGTGCCAGCAGCTCCGACAGCGTATCTCAGCAGTTCTTC. Residues: CASSSDSVSQQFF.

The chain links TRBV2 to TRBJ2-7; 11 positions agree with TRBD2. Germline CDR1 SNHLY, CDR2 FYNNEI. This CDR3 is 14 amino acids long. V lost 0 bases and J lost 6; bases outside the gene matches: 1. Written as DNA, the CDR3 is TGTGCCAGCAGTGAAGCCCTAGCGGGAGGCGAGCAGTACTTC. This sequence encodes CASSEALAGGEQYF.

The chain employs TRBV19 and TRBJ1-4; no definite D call. V lost 3 bases and J 2 bases, leaving 13 bases between the germline ends. The CDR3 spans 16 residues. Germline V gene lookup returns CDR1 LNHDA and CDR2 SQIVND (reference sequence). The CDR3 nucleotides are TGTGCCAGTAGTATTCGGTCTCGCGCGACTAATGAAAAACTGTTTTTT. Its protein is CASSIRSRATNEKLFF.

V usage is TRBV20-1 and J usage is TRBJ2-1; D might be TRBD1 (5 bases). Trimming removed 5 bases from V and 6 bases from J, with 8 bases in between. The CDR3 spans 11 residues. The germline V gene encodes CDR1 DFQATT and CDR2 SNEGSKA (reference sequence). The CDR3 region has the DNA TGCAGTGCTCCGCAGGGCAATGAGCAGTTCTTC. As protein: CSAPQGNEQFF.

The chain uses TRBV2 and TRBJ2-1; TRBD2 is a possible D gene (5 bases). Per germline, CDR1 SNHLY and CDR2 FYNNEI. Trimming removed 6 bases at V and 0 bases at J, with 15 bases between. This CDR3 has 16 residues. The CDR3 region is CASRERQLSSYNEQFF. The CDR3 DNA follows: TGTGCCAGCAGAGAGCGGCAACTGAGCTCCTACAATGAGCAGTTCTTC.

V gene TRBV30 combines with J gene TRBJ2-2; 9 positions agree with TRBD1. The CDR3 contains 12 residues. Trimming removed 5 bases from V and 6 bases from J; junction bases left unmatched: 1. Looked up from germline, CDR1 is GTSNPN and CDR2 is SVGIG (reference sequence). The CDR3 sequence is CAWDRGSGELFF. CDR3 DNA: TGTGCCTGGGACAGGGGGTCCGGGGAGCTGTTTTTT.

The gene calls are TRBV27 and TRBJ2-5; 11 bases fit TRBD2. CDR3 size: 15 residues. The germline CDR1 and CDR2 sequences are MNHEY and SMNVEV (reference sequence). Germline trimming cut 5 bases from V and 4 bases from J; bases unmatched to any gene: 6. CDR3 amino acids: CASSQRLAGLETQYF. CDR3 in DNA: TGTGCCAGCAGTCAACGACTAGCGGGGTTAGAGACCCAGTACTTC.